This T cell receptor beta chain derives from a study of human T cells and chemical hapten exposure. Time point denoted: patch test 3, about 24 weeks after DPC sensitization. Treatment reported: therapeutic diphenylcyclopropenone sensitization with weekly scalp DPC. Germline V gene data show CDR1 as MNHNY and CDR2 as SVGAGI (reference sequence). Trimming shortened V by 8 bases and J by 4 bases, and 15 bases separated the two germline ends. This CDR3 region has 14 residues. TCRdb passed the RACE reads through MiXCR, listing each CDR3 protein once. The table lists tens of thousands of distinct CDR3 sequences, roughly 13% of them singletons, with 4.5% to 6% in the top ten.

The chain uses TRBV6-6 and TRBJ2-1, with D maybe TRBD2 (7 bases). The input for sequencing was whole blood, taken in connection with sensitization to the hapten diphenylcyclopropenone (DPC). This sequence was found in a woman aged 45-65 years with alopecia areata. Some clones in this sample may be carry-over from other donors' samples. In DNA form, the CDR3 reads TGTGCCAGCCACGGGGGGCGGGTGTACAATGAGCAGTTCTTC. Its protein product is CASHGGRVYNEQFF.